This TCR beta chain was obtained from a study of response to subunit inactivated influenza vaccine (dated by TCRdb to 2016 to 2019). Context from the whole study: The study used deep quantitative T cell receptor repertoire profiling to track responses to a trivalent subunit inactivated influenza vaccine.

This clonotype came up many times. Its recognized antigen is unknown. The record has no base qualities; no much larger clone is one base away. The CDR3 holds 13 amino acids from the cysteine to the phenylalanine. Of all the DNA, just the CDR3 is kept, 39 bases in frame from base 1. Based on the germline V gene, the CDR1 and CDR2 sequences are LGHNA and YSLEER. Relative to germline, V is missing 5 bases and J is missing 3 bases, with 4 bases of the junction outside any gene match. The paper's findings and limits, for the study overall: The authors proposed that each seasonal influenza vaccination may bring in only a limited number of new T cells.

Library method: RT-PCR. Sequenced on an Illumina HiSeq 2500. Through fastp at Q25 and MiXCR, TCRdb rebuilt clones from the public reads, retaining in-frame beta chains. Each entry merges the rows of one CDR3 protein and shows their most common DNA and genes. Across this sample there are roughly 760,000 distinct CDR3 sequences, with 21% seen only once. Jointly, the top ten make up roughly a tenth of the sample. The sequence was obtained from a man aged 50 or older who received an inactivated influenza vaccine. Donor details come from another sample of the same person, matched by shared clones. This receptor chain uses TRBV4-3 and TRBJ2-7, and 7 bases in between align with TRBD1. The specimen comprised PBMCs from blood, sampled about 5 days after vaccination. The CDR3 corresponds to CASSDAGGYEQYF. The nucleotide sequence is given as TGCGCCAGCAGCGATGCAGGGGGCTACGAGCAGTACTTC.